The T cell receptor (beta chain) described here comes from a study of long-term antiretroviral therapy in people with HIV. Survey-level immunoSEQ v3.0 assays were run. Method: immunoSEQ multiplex PCR; TCRdb's copy keeps in-frame clones and lacks some. The sample consists of 35,000 to 45,000 clones, around 85% of them appearing once. V dropped 7 bases and J dropped 3 bases, with 15 bases sitting between them. Germline V gives CDR1 MGHDK, CDR2 SYGVNS. The CDR3 has 15 residues. Points on this clone: What it recognizes is unknown.

Overall study findings and caveats: Missing from the dataset were any data on ART adherence, viral resistance or therapy changes. Blood collection from the mid-2000s to the late 2010s possibly occurred under older ART regimens.

The input for sequencing was unsorted PBMCs, taken 2.2 years after starting antiretroviral therapy. The sequence was collected from a man aged 18 to 29 with HIV. This chain uses TRBV25-1 with TRBJ2-2; D possibly corresponds to TRBD1 (6 bases). CDR3 region: CASMSVGAYTGELFF. CDR3 nucleotide sequence: TGTGCCAGCATGTCAGTGGGGGCCTACACCGGGGAGCTGTTTTTT.